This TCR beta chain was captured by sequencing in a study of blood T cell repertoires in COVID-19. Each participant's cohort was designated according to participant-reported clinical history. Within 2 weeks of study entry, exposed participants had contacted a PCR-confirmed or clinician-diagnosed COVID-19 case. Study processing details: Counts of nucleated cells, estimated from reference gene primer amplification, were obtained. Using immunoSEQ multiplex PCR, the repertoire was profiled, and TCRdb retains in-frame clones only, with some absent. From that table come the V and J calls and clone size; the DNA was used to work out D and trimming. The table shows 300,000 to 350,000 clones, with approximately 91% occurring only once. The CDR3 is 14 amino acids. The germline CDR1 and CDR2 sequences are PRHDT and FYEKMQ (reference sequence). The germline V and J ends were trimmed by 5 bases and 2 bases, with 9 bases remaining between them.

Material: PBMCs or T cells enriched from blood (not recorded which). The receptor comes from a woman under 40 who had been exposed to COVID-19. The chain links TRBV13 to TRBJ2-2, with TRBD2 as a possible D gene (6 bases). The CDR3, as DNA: TGTGCCAGCAGCCTGGGGGGAAACACCGGGGAGCTGTTTTTT. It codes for CASSLGGNTGELFF.